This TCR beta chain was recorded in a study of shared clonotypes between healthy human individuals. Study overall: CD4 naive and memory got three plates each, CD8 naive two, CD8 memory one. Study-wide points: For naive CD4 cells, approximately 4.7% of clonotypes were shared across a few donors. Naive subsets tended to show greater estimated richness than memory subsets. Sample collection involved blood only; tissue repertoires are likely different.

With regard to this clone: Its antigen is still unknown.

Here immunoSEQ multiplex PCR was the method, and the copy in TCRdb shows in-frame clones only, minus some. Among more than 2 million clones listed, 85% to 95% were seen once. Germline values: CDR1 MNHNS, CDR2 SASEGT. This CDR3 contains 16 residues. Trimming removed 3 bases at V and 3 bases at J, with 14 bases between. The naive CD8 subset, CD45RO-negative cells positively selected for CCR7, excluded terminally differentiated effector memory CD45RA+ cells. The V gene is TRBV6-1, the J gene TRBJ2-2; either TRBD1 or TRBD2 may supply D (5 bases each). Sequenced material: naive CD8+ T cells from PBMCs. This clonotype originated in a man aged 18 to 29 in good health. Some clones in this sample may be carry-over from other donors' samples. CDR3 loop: CASSEKRGAYTGELFF. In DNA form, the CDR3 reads TGTGCCAGCAGTGAGAAGCGAGGGGCTTACACCGGGGAGCTGTTTTTT.